A selection of T cell receptor beta chains follows, all from one sample in a study of naive and memory T cell subsets. TCRdb processed the UMI-ligation and nested PCR reads anew with MiXCR; each CDR3 protein has one entry. The sample lists about 85,000 distinct CDR3 sequences; roughly 13% were seen once. Sequenced: central memory CD4+ T cells from blood. These receptors came from a human donor in good health. CDR3s include the opening cysteine and the closing phenylalanine or tryptophan. D genes are given only for firm matches. The size entry is marked missing in some rows and otherwise reads once, few, many or a size class.

size | J | V | D | DNA | CDR3
few | TRBJ1-6 | TRBV7-2 | - | TGTGCCAGCGGCAGAATTAATTCACCCCTCCACTTT | CASGRINSPLHF
many | TRBJ2-1 | TRBV21-1 | - | TGTGCCAGCAGCAAAGGAAGGCGGGAGCTCAACAATGAGCAGTTCTTC | CASSKGRRELNNEQFF
- | TRBJ2-1 | TRBV20-1 | TRBD2 | TGCAGTGCTAGAGTCCCCCTAGCGGGAGGTAATGAGCAGTTCTTC | CSARVPLAGGNEQFF
many | TRBJ1-2 | TRBV7-2 | - | TGTGCCAGCAGCCTTGACAGTGGCGGCTACACCTTC | CASSLDSGGYTF
many | TRBJ1-6 | TRBV7-9 | TRBD1 | TGTGCCAGCAGCCCGGGACAGCTAAATTCACCCCTCCACTTT | CASSPGQLNSPLHF
few | TRBJ2-7 | TRBV10-3 | - | TGTGCCATCAGAGGGGAAGGGGGAGGAAACGAGCAGTACTTC | CAIRGEGGGNEQYF
- | TRBJ1-2 | TRBV19 | - | TGTGCCAGTAGTACCGGACACAACTATGGCTACACCTTC | CASSTGHNYGYTF
few | TRBJ1-2 | TRBV29-1 | - | TGCAGCGCCCGAACCCGGGACAAGAACTATGGCTACACCTTC | CSARTRDKNYGYTF
- | TRBJ2-4 | TRBV12-3/TRBV12-4 | - | TGTGCCAGCAGTTTGACAGCTAACATTCAGTACTTC | CASSLTANIQYF
few | TRBJ1-2 | TRBV4-2 | - | TGTGCCAGCAGCCAAGATGGTCTGCTCTATGGCTACACCTTC | CASSQDGLLYGYTF
many | TRBJ2-5 | TRBV5-1 | TRBD1 | TGCGCCAGCAGCTTGGGGAATGGGGACAGGAGACAAGAGACCCAGTACTTC | CASSLGNGDRRQETQYF
- | TRBJ2-1 | TRBV2 | TRBD2 | TGTGCCAGCAGTGCCCTAGCGGGAGGGGGCAATGAGCAGTTCTTC | CASSALAGGGNEQFF
- | TRBJ2-1 | TRBV18 | - | TGTGCCAGCTCACCACCGTCGATCCAGGAATGGGGCAATGAGCAGTTCTTC | CASSPPSIQEWGNEQFF
- | TRBJ1-1 | TRBV29-1 | - | TGCAGCGTTGGAGACAACCCCACGGTGGGGACTGAAGCTTTCTTT | CSVGDNPTVGTEAFF
many | TRBJ2-5 | TRBV11-2 | TRBD2 | TGTGCCAGCAGCCCCGGACTAGATCGCGAGACCCAGTACTTC | CASSPGLDRETQYF
many | TRBJ2-1 | TRBV20-1 | TRBD2 | TGCAGTGCTAGACATACTAGCGGGAGGGCCAATGAGCAGTTCTTC | CSARHTSGRANEQFF
many | TRBJ2-3 | TRBV12-3/TRBV12-4 | TRBD2 | TGTGCCAGCAGTTCCCGGACTAGCGGGAGTACAGATACGCAGTATTTT | CASSSRTSGSTDTQYF